Following are 26 T cell receptor beta chains from one sample sequenced in a study of shared clonotypes between healthy human individuals. TCRdb's table, derived via immunoSEQ multiplex PCR, lists solely in-frame clones and lacks some. The table includes 2 million to 2.5 million clones, 90% to 97% detected once. Sequencing was carried out using naive CD4+ T cells sorted from blood. The subset: CD45RA+ positively selected. The origin of the receptors is a young man in good health.

The chain combines TRBV19 with TRBJ1-1; 7 positions match TRBD1. Trimming at V came to 6 bases and at J to 0 bases, leaving 7 bases not matched to a gene. Germline V lookup: CDR1 LNHDA, CDR2 SQIVND (reference sequence). There are 15 residues in the CDR3. CDR3 loop: CASSRIGTVNTEAFF. CDR3 bases: TGTGCCAGTAGCCGAATCGGGACAGTGAACACTGAAGCTTTCTTT.

As DNA, the CDR3 is TGTGCCAGCAGCCGGGACAGAGATTCTTCACCCCTCCACTTT. Translation gives CASSRDRDSSPLHF. The chain links TRBV14 to TRBJ1-6; 7 bases are shared with TRBD1. The CDR3 is 14 amino acids. CDR1 SGHDN and CDR2 FVKESK come from the germline V gene. V was clipped by 4 bases and J by 9 bases; unmatched bases: 6.

The chain links TRBV18 to TRBJ2-2; D possibly corresponds to TRBD1 (6 bases). Looked up from germline, CDR1 is KGHSH and CDR2 is LQKENI. V was pared by 6 bases and J by 6 bases, with 14 bases between. The CDR3 covers 14 residues. CDR3 in amino acids: CASSPTGFPGELFF. The DNA of the CDR3 is TGTGCCAGCTCGCCAACAGGGTTCCCCGGGGAGCTGTTTTTT.

This chain joins TRBV29-1 and TRBJ2-3; 8 bases agree with TRBD1. The CDR3 spans 15 residues. Germline lookup yields CDR1 SQVTM and CDR2 ANQGSEA. Trimming cost V 7 bases and J 3 bases; bases outside gene matches: 12. As DNA, the CDR3 is TGCAGCGCCCCCGACACAGGGGGTAGGACAGATACGCAGTATTTT. It translates to CSAPDTGGRTDTQYF.

The rearrangement links TRBV11-3 to TRBJ2-2; D possibly corresponds to TRBD2 (5 bases). V was pared by 3 bases and J by 7 bases, with 9 bases between. Germline V gives CDR1 SGHNT, CDR2 YENEEA. The CDR3 has 13 residues. This CDR3 is CASSFVGGGELFF. CDR3 DNA sequence: TGTGCCAGCAGCTTTGTCGGAGGCGGGGAGCTGTTTTTT.

This rearrangement joins TRBV4-1 to TRBJ2-1; 13 bases match TRBD2. The CDR3 contains 18 residues. V was pared by 1 base and J by 3 bases, with 6 bases of the junction left unmatched. The germline gives CDR1 MGHRA, CDR2 YSYEKL. The CDR3 protein is CASSQGTTSGGYYNEQFF. The CDR3 bases are TGCGCCAGCAGCCAAGGAACGACTAGCGGGGGGTACTACAATGAGCAGTTCTTC.

The chain employs TRBV30 and TRBJ1-2; D unclear. This CDR3 has 14 amino acids. Per the germline V gene, CDR1 is GTSNPN and CDR2 is SVGIG (reference sequence). The V end was cut by 0 bases, the J end by 4 bases, with 12 bases between. CDR3 DNA sequence: TGTGCCTGGAGTGTTTCTCAGCCGATCTATGGCTACACCTTC. Encoded protein: CAWSVSQPIYGYTF.

The rearrangement joins TRBV15 to TRBJ2-2; TRBD2 is a possible D gene (7 bases). CDR3 length equals 17 residues. V was pared by 4 bases and J by 4 bases, with 19 bases between. Germline loops: CDR1 LNHNV, CDR2 YYDKDF (reference sequence). As DNA, the CDR3 is TGTGCCACCAGCAAAGTGGGGGGGCGGTTGAGCACCGGGGAGCTGTTTTTT. Translated: CATSKVGGRLSTGELFF.

The rearrangement links TRBV27 to TRBJ2-1; TRBD2 aligns across 11 bases. Germline CDR1 reads MNHEY; CDR2 reads SMNVEV (reference sequence). The CDR3 covers 16 residues. Trimming cost V 6 bases and J 1 base; bases outside gene matches: 5. In nucleotides, the CDR3 is TGTGCCAGCAGAACGGGACTAGCGGAGTCCTACAATGAGCAGTTCTTC. Translated, it gives CASRTGLAESYNEQFF.

As regards this clone: Other nucleotide sequences in the sample specify the same CDR3. The chain employs TRBV28 and TRBJ2-3, with TRBD2 matching over 7 bases. From germline, CDR1 is MDHEN and CDR2 SYDVKM. The junction had 0 bases not matched to a gene; V was cut back by 2 bases and J by 4 bases. The CDR3 contains 13 residues. As DNA, the CDR3 is TGTGCCAGCAGTTTAGCGGGGGCAGATACGCAGTATTTT. Residues: CASSLAGADTQYF.

The chain uses TRBV5-1 and TRBJ2-7; D not resolved. The CDR3 covers 16 residues. Per the germline V gene, CDR1 is SGHRS and CDR2 is YFSETQ. V lost 0 bases, J lost 1 base, and 14 bases lay in between. This chain's CDR3 is CASSLAPQVGSYEQYF. In DNA, the CDR3 is TGCGCCAGCAGCTTGGCTCCGCAAGTTGGGTCCTACGAGCAGTACTTC.

The chain employs TRBV5-1 and TRBJ2-7; weak D call: TRBD2 (5 bases). The CDR3 covers 14 residues. Germline assignment: CDR1 SGHRS and CDR2 YFSETQ. V was cut by 4 bases and J by 3 bases, with 14 bases left in between. This chain's CDR3 is CASSPTGIGYEQYF. CDR3 DNA sequence: TGCGCCAGCAGCCCCACGGGGATTGGCTACGAGCAGTACTTC.

This rearrangement joins TRBV7-9 to TRBJ1-4; 11 bases match TRBD1. The CDR3 length is 16 residues. Germline V lookup: CDR1 SEHNR, CDR2 FQNEAQ (reference sequence). V was pared by 5 bases and J by 6 bases, with 8 bases of the junction left unmatched. CDR3 in amino acids: CASSRSGTGGHEKLFF. The CDR3 DNA reads as TGTGCCAGCAGCCGGTCGGGGACAGGGGGACATGAAAAACTGTTTTTT.

This sequence joins TRBV6-5 and TRBJ2-2; weak D call: TRBD1 (5 bases). V lost 2 bases and J 5 bases, leaving 9 bases between the germline ends. In germline, CDR1 is MNHEY, CDR2 SVGAGI. This CDR3 comprises 14 residues. In nucleotides, the CDR3 is TGTGCCAGCAGTTACCACCCAGGGACCGGGGAGCTGTTTTTT. Its protein product is CASSYHPGTGELFF.

The chain joins TRBV2 to TRBJ1-1, with D unclear. Germline CDR1 is SNHLY and CDR2 is FYNNEI. The CDR3 is made up of 12 amino acids. Trimming left V 3 bases short and J 8 bases short, with 10 bases between. The CDR3 nucleotides read TGTGCCAGCAGTGATGATGAGGCAGAAGCTTTCTTT. Residues: CASSDDEAEAFF.

The chain has TRBV27 and TRBJ2-7; possibly TRBD1 or TRBD2 for D (5 bases each). This CDR3 is 15 amino acids long. The germline V gene encodes CDR1 MNHEY and CDR2 SMNVEV (reference sequence). Trimming cost V 5 bases and J 4 bases, with 18 bases left between them. CDR3 coding DNA: TGTGCCAGCAGTGCCTCGGCAGGGACGGCTTACGAGCAGTACTTC. The encoded protein is CASSASAGTAYEQYF.

V gene TRBV7-6 combines with J gene TRBJ1-2; a possible D gene is TRBD1 (5 bases). The V and J ends lost 5 bases and 7 bases respectively, with 14 bases between them. Germline V gene sequence: CDR1 SGHVS, CDR2 FNYEAQ. CDR3 size: 13 residues. CDR3 loop: CASSLGVLGGYTF. CDR3 bases: TGTGCCAGCAGCCTAGGGGTTCTGGGTGGCTACACCTTC.

J is TRBJ1-6 and V is TRBV19, with D perhaps TRBD1 (5 bases). The germline CDR1 and CDR2 sequences are LNHDA and SQIVND (reference sequence). V gave up 4 bases and J gave up 2 bases, with 9 bases separating them. CDR3 length: 15 residues. DNA for the CDR3: TGTGCCAGTAGTAAGGACATTGCCTATAATTCACCCCTCCACTTT. The encoded protein is CASSKDIAYNSPLHF. The entire variable domain, with the rest obtained from reference TRBV19 and TRBJ1-6, is as follows: DGGITQSPKYLFRKEGQNVTLSCEQNLNHDAMYWYRQDPGQGLRLIYYSQIVNDFQKGDIAEGYSVSREKKESFPLTVTSAQKNPTAFYLCASSKDIAYNSPLHFGNGTRLTVT.

This clone has only one observation. This sequence joins TRBV2 and TRBJ1-6; TRBD1 aligns across 9 bases. The trim removed 7 bases at V and 7 bases at J, leaving 5 bases unmatched. Per the germline V gene, CDR1 is SNHLY and CDR2 is FYNNEI. The CDR3 contains 14 residues. CDR3 sequence (DNA): TGTGCCAGCACCTCCGGGACAGGGAATTCACCCCTCCACTTT. It is translated as CASTSGTGNSPLHF.

The CDR3 sequence is CASSSVAGVNEQFF. The CDR3 DNA is TGTGCCAGCTCATCAGTAGCGGGAGTCAATGAGCAGTTCTTC. The chain recombines TRBV18 with TRBJ2-1; 9 bases match TRBD2. CDR1 is KGHSH and CDR2 is LQKENI in the germline V gene. CDR3 length: 14 amino acids. V was pared by 5 bases and J by 6 bases, with 5 bases of the junction left unmatched.

The chain has TRBV29-1 and TRBJ2-7, with D unclear. Trimming removed 4 bases at V and 2 bases at J, with 9 bases between. CDR3 length: 12 amino acids. CDR1 is SQVTM and CDR2 is ANQGSEA in the germline V gene. This CDR3 reads CSVGGGPYEQYF. The CDR3 DNA reads TGCAGCGTTGGAGGCGGTCCCTACGAGCAGTACTTC.

This chain connects TRBV5-6 to TRBJ2-7, with D unresolved. The CDR3 contains 14 residues. CDR1 is SGHDT, CDR2 YYEEEE, per germline. Deletions cut 1 base from V and 0 bases from J, with 8 bases between. CDR3 region: CASSLRRSSYEQYF. CDR3 nucleotide sequence: TGTGCCAGCAGCTTGCGTAGGTCCTCCTACGAGCAGTACTTC.

This clone has just one count. CDR3 sequence reads: CASSRVAGASSLSYEQYF. CDR3 bases: TGTGCCAGCAGCCGGGTAGCGGGGGCCTCCTCTCTTTCCTACGAGCAGTACTTC. This chain joins TRBV7-9 and TRBJ2-7; TRBD2 matches 9 bases. Germline CDR1 and CDR2: SEHNR and FQNEAQ (reference sequence). V trimming: 5 bases; J trimming: 1 base; junction bases outside the gene matches: 15. This CDR3 has 18 amino acids.

About this clone itself: This CDR3 is also generated by other DNA sequences in the sample. This rearrangement joins TRBV2 to TRBJ1-4, with a possible D match to TRBD1 (5 bases). The V end was cut by 2 bases, the J end by 4 bases, with 8 bases between. The CDR3 extends over 14 amino acids. The germline gives CDR1 SNHLY, CDR2 FYNNEI. The CDR3 sequence: CASSEQGSNEKLFF. The CDR3 bases are TGTGCCAGCAGTGAACAGGGAAGTAATGAAAAACTGTTTTTT.

This chain joins TRBV21-1 and TRBJ2-7; the listed D gene, TRBD1, was not tested against the DNA. TRBV21-1 is marked as a pseudogene. The CDR3 is 18 residues long. The CDR3 loop reads CASPGPMYPGQGAYEQYF. CDR3 nucleotides: TGTGCCAGCCCGGGACCGATGTATCCGGGACAGGGGGCCTACGAGCAGTACTTC.

Of note for this clone: Distinct nucleotide sequences in the sample also encode this CDR3. The chain joins TRBV5-4 to TRBJ2-3; 13 nucleotides agree with TRBD2. The CDR3 runs to 16 residues. Germline V gene data show CDR1 as SGHNT and CDR2 as YYREEE (reference sequence). V gave up 2 bases and J gave up 0 bases; unmatched junction bases: 0. The CDR3 protein is CASSLLAGGSTDTQYF. The CDR3 DNA sequence: TGTGCCAGCAGCTTACTAGCGGGAGGGAGCACAGATACGCAGTATTTT.